This T cell receptor (beta chain) was retrieved from a study of cytomegalovirus exposure and HLA in healthy donors. Use of 60 Vbeta and 13 Jbeta primers characterized the PCR. Repertoires were generated with immunoSEQ multiplex PCR, while TCRdb's copy carries only in-frame clones and drops some. The sample consists of 150,000 to 200,000 clones, around 80% of them appearing once. This clone was counted only a few times. This CDR3 contains 20 residues. The germline V gene encodes CDR1 MDHEN and CDR2 SYDVKM. V trimming: 4 bases; J trimming: 5 bases; junction bases outside the gene matches: 15. The receptor's source is a man younger than 30 in good health and CMV-seronegative. The chain links TRBV28 to TRBJ2-2; 14 nucleotides align to TRBD2. Sequenced sample: PBMCs. The chain's CDR3 is CASSSYPGTSGRWGTGELFF. The CDR3 DNA is TGTGCCAGCAGTTCCTACCCCGGGACTAGCGGGAGATGGGGGACCGGGGAGCTGTTTTTT.